This T cell receptor beta chain was captured by sequencing in a study of blood T cell repertoires in COVID-19 (TCRdb year 2020). For context, the study as a whole: Samples covering the acute and convalescent phases of COVID-19 were provided by collaborators in the United States, Italy and Spain. The prospective study material was composed of cDNA or gDNA derived from T cells, B-cell-depleted T cells, or PBMCs. The dataset comprised deeply sampled blood TCRbeta repertoires from subjects exposed to, actively infected with, or recovered from COVID-19. The repertoires were released in a freely available public database meant as a resource for research on the immune response to SARS-CoV-2. Samples were obtained from the ongoing ImmuneRACE study (first 160 participants) and from over a thousand subjects provided by 6 global collaborators. A de-identified subject ID, COVID-19 status, age in years and sex were almost always included in the sample metadata. Where available, HLA class I and class II types were obtained from metadata supplied by the sample provider rather than from assay-based typing. Overall study results and their limits: The quantity of clinical and demographic metadata differed by source and by participant and was supplied without curation.

Deletion took 2 bases off V and 4 bases off J, with a span of 18 bases between the germline ends. Reading from cysteine to phenylalanine, the CDR3 counts 16 amino acids. Only the CDR3 DNA stays, 48 bases, in frame from base 1. The germline V gene sets CDR1 to MGHRA and CDR2 to YSYEKL. In the prospective study, participants were roughly 18 to 100 years old, resided in about two dozen geographic areas of the United States, and were enrolled through a virtual design. In the prospective study, cohorts were assigned on the basis of participant-reported clinical history obtained from a screening survey and a study questionnaire. Each participant in the prospective study had whole blood, serum and a nasopharyngeal or oropharyngeal swab collected by mobile phlebotomists. Prospective study participants could optionally give additional blood draws and questionnaires over an approximately 2-month period. Before DNA extraction, prospective study blood samples were shipped either frozen or at room temperature.

The immunoSEQ Assay, a bias-controlled multiplex PCR, was used to amplify TCRbeta CDR3 regions from genomic DNA. The original methods were these. Nucleated cell counts per sample were estimated from amplification of reference gene primers within the assay. To quantify the absolute abundance of each unique TCRbeta CDR3 rearrangement, sequence reads were collapsed and filtered. For each sample, productive Simpson clonality was calculated by taking the square root of Simpson's diversity index across productive rearrangements. TCRdb holds this immuneACCESS table with in-frame rearrangements only. Some clones are missing; in checked studies, unresolved V genes explain under half, and the rest has no known cause. V and J calls and clone size come straight from that table; D and trimming were deduced from the DNA. This sample holds around 140,000 clones; roughly four fifths were observed only once. Of the sample, 3% to 4% falls within the top ten clones.

As concerns this clone: Its cognate antigen has yet to be identified. No clone much larger than this one lies a single base away; base qualities are absent.

The receptor chain draws on TRBV4-1 and TRBJ2-7; a weak D assignment points to TRBD2 (6 bases agree). Sequenced: PBMCs or T cells enriched from blood (not recorded which). The sequence derives from a woman between 45 and 60 years old with acute COVID-19. The sequence in DNA is TGCGCCAGCAGCCAACAAACCGGGACTCCGTCTTACGAGCAGTACTTC. This encodes CASSQQTGTPSYEQYF.